These 21 T cell receptor beta chains originate from one sample sequenced in a study of blood T cell repertoires in COVID-19 (TCRdb year 2020). The library was made by the immunoSEQ multiplex PCR assay. Drawn from immuneACCESS, this table holds only the in-frame rearrangements with V and J called that TCRdb kept. Clones are partly lost; checked studies trace under half to an unresolved V gene and leave the rest unexplained. In all, the sample holds under 200,000 clones, and 80% to 95% of those were seen once. The ten largest clones take up approximately 0.56% of the sample. The sample taken for sequencing was peripheral blood. The receptors here all came from a man aged 45 to 65 with acute or convalescent COVID-19.

This sequence joins TRBV28 and TRBJ2-1; 7 bases match TRBD1. Trimming took 9 bases from V and 5 from J; bases not matched to a gene: 16. The CDR3 totals 16 residues. CDR1 is MDHEN, CDR2 SYDVKM, per germline. Here the CDR3 reads CASKKTGTARNNEQFF. The CDR3 nucleotides read TGTGCCAGTAAAAAGACCGGGACAGCAAGGAACAATGAGCAGTTCTTC.

This sequence joins TRBV7-5 and TRBJ1-2; TRBD1 reflects the table's D call only, with no check against the DNA. TRBV7-5 is a documented pseudogene. This CDR3 region has 19 residues. In DNA, the CDR3 is TGTGCCAGAAGCTCGAAAATAACCGGGACACAGGTTTATTGTCGAAGCTACACCTTC. As protein: CARSSKITGTQVYCRSYTF.

This rearrangement joins TRBV7-8 to TRBJ2-1, with 9 positions matching TRBD2. Germline V gene data show CDR1 as SGHVS and CDR2 as FQNEAQ. V was pared by 5 bases and J by 9 bases, with 17 bases of the junction left unmatched. This CDR3 spans 17 amino acids. CDR3 nucleotide sequence: TGTGCCAGCAGCACAAACCCCCGGGGGACTAGCTTCCTTGAGCAGTTCTTC. Translating gives CASSTNPRGTSFLEQFF.

This clone has a handful of counts. This chain joins TRBV2 and TRBJ1-1; 8 bases are a match to TRBD1. Germline loops: CDR1 SNHLY, CDR2 FYNNEI. CDR3 length: 15 residues. V shed 7 bases and J 1 base; nucleotides not matched to a gene: 8. CDR3 in amino acids: CASKARGLRNTEAFF. DNA for the CDR3: TGTGCCAGCAAGGCCAGGGGGCTCAGGAACACTGAAGCTTTCTTT.

The chain links TRBV10-3 to TRBJ2-3; unclear D gene. Germline values: CDR1 ENHRY, CDR2 SYGVKD. CDR3 length: 13 amino acids. Trimming left V 6 bases short and J 0 bases short, with 7 bases between. The CDR3 DNA is TGTGCCATCAGAGCTACTAGCACAGATACGCAGTATTTT. Protein: CAIRATSTDTQYF.

The chain is built from TRBV7-2 and TRBJ1-2; 8 bases are shared with TRBD1. Per the germline V gene, CDR1 is SGHTA and CDR2 is FQGNSA. V was pared by 6 bases and J by 4 bases, with 4 bases of the junction left unmatched. The CDR3 length is 13 residues. CDR3 in DNA: TGTGCCAGCAGGGGCACAGGGGGCTATGGCTACACCTTC. Amino acid sequence: CASRGTGGYGYTF.

This sequence joins TRBV24-1 and TRBJ2-3; TRBD2 matches at 11 bases. With V trimmed by 1 base and J by 0 bases, 5 bases remained unmatched. Germline CDR1 reads KGHDR; CDR2 reads SFDVKD. The CDR3 length is 18 residues. In nucleotides, the CDR3 is TGTGCCACCAGTGATTTAGCTAGCGGGGGGCCTAGCACAGATACGCAGTATTTT. As protein: CATSDLASGGPSTDTQYF.

The J gene is TRBJ2-7, the V gene TRBV7-9; maybe TRBD2 (6 bases). Trimming removed 4 bases at V and 6 bases at J, with 13 bases between. Germline V gene lookup returns CDR1 SEHNR and CDR2 FQNEAQ (reference sequence). This CDR3 spans 13 amino acids. The CDR3 protein is CASSSASAGEQYV. CDR3 nucleotides: TGTGCCAGCAGCTCGGCTAGCGCTGGCGAGCAGTACGTC.

In this sample, this clone turned up once. The rearrangement uses TRBV7-2 and TRBJ1-4; D ambiguous. This CDR3 is 15 amino acids long. CDR1 is SGHTA and CDR2 is FQGNSA in the germline V gene. V shed 1 base and J shed 5 bases, with 11 bases lying between them. The CDR3 reads CASSLVWANNEKLFF. The CDR3 nucleotides are TGTGCCAGCAGCTTAGTATGGGCCAACAATGAAAAACTGTTTTTT.

This clone was counted a few times. The chain uses TRBV9 and TRBJ1-3, with 8 bases matching TRBD1. The V segment lost 3 bases and the J segment 2 bases; nucleotides outside the gene matches: 10. This CDR3 has 17 residues. Germline V gene lookup returns CDR1 SGDLS and CDR2 YYNGEE. CDR3 protein: CASSAGGQGGAGNTIYF. CDR3 DNA sequence: TGTGCCAGCAGCGCTGGAGGACAGGGAGGTGCTGGAAACACCATATATTTT.

In this sample, this clone turned up once. The CDR3 spells CASSLGGLYGYTF. In DNA, the CDR3 is TGTGCCAGCAGTTTAGGGGGCCTCTATGGCTACACCTTC. The chain is built from TRBV6-5 and TRBJ1-2, with 7 nucleotides matching TRBD1. The V gene end was trimmed by 4 bases and the J gene end by 4 bases; junction bases not matched to a gene: 3. The CDR3 loop spans 13 amino acids. Germline-derived CDR1 and CDR2 are MNHEY and SVGAGI.

This clone appeared once. The gene calls are TRBV3-1 (or the pseudogene TRBV3-2) and TRBJ2-1, with D unresolved. The CDR3 totals 12 residues. Between the trimmed V and J ends, which lost 6 bases and 4 bases, there was a span of 7 bases. The germline V gene encodes CDR1 LGHDT and CDR2 YNNKEL (reference sequence). The CDR3 DNA is TGTGCCAGCAGTTCACAATACAATGAGCAGTTCTTC. Residues: CASSSQYNEQFF.

The V gene is TRBV3-1 (or the pseudogene TRBV3-2), the J gene TRBJ1-4, with no clear D. Trimming took off 3 bases at V and 3 bases at J, with 14 bases between the two ends. The CDR3 totals 16 residues. Germline CDR1 is LGHDT and CDR2 is YNNKEL (reference sequence). The DNA for the CDR3 is TGTGCCAGCAGCCATTTTAGGAGGGATTCTAATGAAAAACTGTTTTTT. Translation: CASSHFRRDSNEKLFF.

The genes are TRBV7-3 and TRBJ2-2; no reliable D call. Between the trimmed V and J ends, which lost 5 bases and 6 bases, there was a span of 10 bases. Germline V lookup: CDR1 SGHTA, CDR2 FQGTGA. The CDR3 is 13 residues long. The CDR3 loop is CASSPYSAGELFF. CDR3 bases: TGTGCCAGCAGCCCGTATTCCGCCGGGGAGCTGTTTTTT.

This chain connects TRBV9 to TRBJ2-7, with D possibly being TRBD1 (5 bases). Germline V lookup: CDR1 SGDLS, CDR2 YYNGEE. There are 16 residues in the CDR3. Trimming removed 0 bases at V and 1 base at J, with 14 bases between. The CDR3 is CASSVGLDSGSYEQYF. CDR3 in DNA: TGTGCCAGCAGCGTAGGTCTCGACAGTGGATCCTACGAGCAGTACTTC.

V usage is TRBV2 and J usage is TRBJ1-3; D is perhaps TRBD1 (5 bases). V was trimmed by 6 bases and J by 0 bases, leaving 12 bases between them. Germline V gene lookup returns CDR1 SNHLY and CDR2 FYNNEI. The CDR3 loop spans 15 amino acids. Written as DNA, the CDR3 is TGTGCCAGCAGGGCTCCAGGGAACTCTGGAAACACCATATATTTT. This sequence encodes CASRAPGNSGNTIYF.

This clone was recorded once. The rearrangement uses TRBV12-3 or TRBV12-4 and TRBJ1-5, with D maybe TRBD1 (5 bases). The CDR3 spans 11 residues. The ends were cut back, 5 bases at V and 9 bases at J, with 8 bases in the middle. The CDR3, as DNA: TGTGCCAGCAGTCAGGGTAGGCCCCAGCATTTT. Translation gives CASSQGRPQHF.

The CDR3 loop is CASSFLLALEQYV. The CDR3 DNA is TGTGCCAGCAGTTTTCTACTAGCGCTCGAGCAGTACGTC. The chain recombines TRBV6-2 or TRBV6-3 with TRBJ2-7, with 7 bases identical to TRBD2. Trimming took 4 bases from V and 6 from J; bases not matched to a gene: 6. CDR1 is MNHEY, CDR2 SVGEGT, per germline. The CDR3 consists of 13 residues.

This sequence joins TRBV7-6 and TRBJ1-1, with D unresolved. V lost 0 bases and J 3 bases, leaving 5 bases between the germline ends. The V gene's germline CDR1 is SGHVS and CDR2 FNYEAQ. The CDR3 has 13 amino acids. The CDR3 sequence: CASSLASHTEAFF. The CDR3 DNA is TGTGCCAGCAGCTTAGCTAGTCACACTGAAGCTTTCTTT.

V gene TRBV10-2 combines with J gene TRBJ1-1; 8 bases are a match to TRBD1. This CDR3 has 14 amino acids. The V segment lost 6 bases and the J segment 4 bases; nucleotides outside the gene matches: 7. CDR1 and CDR2 (germline): WSHSY, SAAADI. DNA of the CDR3: TGCGCCAGCAGCTCAGGGGGCTTGGGCACTGAAGCTTTCTTT. It codes for CASSSGGLGTEAFF.

V gene TRBV5-1 combines with J gene TRBJ2-1, with 10 bases fitting TRBD1. Germline V gives CDR1 SGHRS, CDR2 YFSETQ. The CDR3 has 16 residues. After removal of 4 bases from V and 8 bases from J, the junction contained 12 bases not matched to a gene. The CDR3 loop reads CASSPPPGQGRDEQFF. The CDR3 bases are TGCGCCAGCAGCCCCCCGCCGGGACAGGGGCGGGATGAGCAGTTCTTC.